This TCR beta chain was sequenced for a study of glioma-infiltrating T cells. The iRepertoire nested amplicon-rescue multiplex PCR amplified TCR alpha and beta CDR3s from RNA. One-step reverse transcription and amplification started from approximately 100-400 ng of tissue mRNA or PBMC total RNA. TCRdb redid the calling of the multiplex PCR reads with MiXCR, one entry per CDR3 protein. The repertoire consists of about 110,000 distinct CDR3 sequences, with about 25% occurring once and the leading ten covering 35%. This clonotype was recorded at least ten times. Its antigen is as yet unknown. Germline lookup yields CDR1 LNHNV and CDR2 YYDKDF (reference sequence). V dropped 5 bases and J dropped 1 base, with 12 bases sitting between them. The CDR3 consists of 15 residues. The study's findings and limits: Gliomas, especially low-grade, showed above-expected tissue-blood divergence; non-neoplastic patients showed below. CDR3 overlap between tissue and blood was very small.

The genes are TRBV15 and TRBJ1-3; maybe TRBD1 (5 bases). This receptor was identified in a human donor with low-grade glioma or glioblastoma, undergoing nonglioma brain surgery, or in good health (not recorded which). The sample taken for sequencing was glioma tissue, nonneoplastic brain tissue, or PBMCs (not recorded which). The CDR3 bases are TGTGCCACCAGCTATGAAAGGGGATCTGGAAACACCATATATTTT. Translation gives CATSYERGSGNTIYF.